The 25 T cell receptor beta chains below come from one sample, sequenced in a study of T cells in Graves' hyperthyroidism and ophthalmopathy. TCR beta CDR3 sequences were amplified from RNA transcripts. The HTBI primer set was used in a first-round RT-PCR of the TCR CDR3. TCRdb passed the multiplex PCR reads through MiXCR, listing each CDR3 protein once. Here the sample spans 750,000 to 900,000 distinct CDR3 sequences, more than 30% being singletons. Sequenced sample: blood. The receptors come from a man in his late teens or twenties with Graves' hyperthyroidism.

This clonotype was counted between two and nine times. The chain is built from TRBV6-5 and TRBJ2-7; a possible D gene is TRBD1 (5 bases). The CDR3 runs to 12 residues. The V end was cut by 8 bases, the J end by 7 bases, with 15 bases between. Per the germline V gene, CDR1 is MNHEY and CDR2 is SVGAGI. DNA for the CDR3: TGTGCCAGCTGGGCAGGGTTCAGGGAGCAGTACTTC. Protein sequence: CASWAGFREQYF.

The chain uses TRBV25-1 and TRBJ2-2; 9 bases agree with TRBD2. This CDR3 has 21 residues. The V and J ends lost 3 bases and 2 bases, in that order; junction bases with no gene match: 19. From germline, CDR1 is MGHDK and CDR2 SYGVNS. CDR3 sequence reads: CASSDWRGGRQGGSNTGELFF. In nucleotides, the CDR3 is TGTGCCAGCAGTGATTGGCGGGGGGGCCGACAGGGCGGTAGCAACACCGGGGAGCTGTTTTTT.

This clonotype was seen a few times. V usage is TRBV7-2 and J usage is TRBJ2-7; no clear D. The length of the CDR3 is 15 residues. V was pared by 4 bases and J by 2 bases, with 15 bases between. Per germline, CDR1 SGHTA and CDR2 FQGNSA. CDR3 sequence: CASSSASKFPYEQYF. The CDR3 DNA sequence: TGTGCCAGCAGCTCAGCCTCGAAGTTCCCCTACGAGCAGTACTTC.

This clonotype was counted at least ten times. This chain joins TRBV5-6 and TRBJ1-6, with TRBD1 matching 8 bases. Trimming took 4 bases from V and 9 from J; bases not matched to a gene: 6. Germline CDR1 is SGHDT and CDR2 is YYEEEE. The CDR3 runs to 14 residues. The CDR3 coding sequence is TGTGCCAGCAGCGGGGCAGGGGGCGCTTCACCCCTCCACTTT. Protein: CASSGAGGASPLHF. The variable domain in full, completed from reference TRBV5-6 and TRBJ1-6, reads DAGVTQSPTHLIKTRGQQVTLRCSPKSGHDTVSWYQQALGQGPQFIFQYYEEEERQRGNFPDRFSGHQFPNYSSELNVNALLLGDSALYLCASSGAGGASPLHFGNGTRLTVT.

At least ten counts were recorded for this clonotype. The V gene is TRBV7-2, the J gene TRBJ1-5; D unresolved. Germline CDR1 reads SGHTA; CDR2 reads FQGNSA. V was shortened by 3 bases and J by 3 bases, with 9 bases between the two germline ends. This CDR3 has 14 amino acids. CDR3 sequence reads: CASSFRGTNQPQHF. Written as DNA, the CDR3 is TGTGCCAGCAGCTTTAGAGGAACCAATCAGCCCCAGCATTTT. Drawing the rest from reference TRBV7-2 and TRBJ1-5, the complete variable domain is GAGVSQSPSNKVTEKGKDVELRCDPISGHTALYWYRQSLGQGLEFLIYFQGNSAPDKSGLPSDRFSAERTGGSVSTLTIQRTQQEDSAVYLCASSFRGTNQPQHFGDGTRLSIL.

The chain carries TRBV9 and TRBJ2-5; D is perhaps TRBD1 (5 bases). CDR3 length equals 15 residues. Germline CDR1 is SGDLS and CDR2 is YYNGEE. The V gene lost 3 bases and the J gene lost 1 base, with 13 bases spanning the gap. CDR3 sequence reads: CASSAWGQAQETQYF. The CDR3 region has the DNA TGTGCCAGCAGCGCCTGGGGCCAGGCCCAAGAGACCCAGTACTTC. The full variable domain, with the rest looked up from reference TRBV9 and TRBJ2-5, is DSGVTQTPKHLITATGQRVTLRCSPRSGDLSVYWYQQSLDQGLQFLIQYYNGEERAKGNILERFSAQQFPDLHSELNLSSLELGDSALYFCASSAWGQAQETQYFGPGTRLLVL.

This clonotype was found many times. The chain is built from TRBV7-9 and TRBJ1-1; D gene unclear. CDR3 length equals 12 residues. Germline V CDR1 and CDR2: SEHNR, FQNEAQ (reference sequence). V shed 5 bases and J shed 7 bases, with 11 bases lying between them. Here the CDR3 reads CASSPSHSEAFF. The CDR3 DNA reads TGTGCCAGCAGCCCTTCCCATAGTGAAGCTTTCTTT.

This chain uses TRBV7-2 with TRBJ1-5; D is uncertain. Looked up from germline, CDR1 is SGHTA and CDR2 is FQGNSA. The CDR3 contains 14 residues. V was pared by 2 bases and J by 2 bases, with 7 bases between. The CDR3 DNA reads TGTGCCAGCAGCTTAAGTGTACGCAATCAGCCCCAGCATTTT. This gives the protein CASSLSVRNQPQHF.

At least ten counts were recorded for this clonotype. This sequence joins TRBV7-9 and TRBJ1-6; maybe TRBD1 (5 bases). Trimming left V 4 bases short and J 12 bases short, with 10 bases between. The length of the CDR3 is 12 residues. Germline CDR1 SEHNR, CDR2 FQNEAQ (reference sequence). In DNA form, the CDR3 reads TGTGCCAGCAGCTCCCGGGGCGGACCCCTCCACTTT. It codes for CASSSRGGPLHF.

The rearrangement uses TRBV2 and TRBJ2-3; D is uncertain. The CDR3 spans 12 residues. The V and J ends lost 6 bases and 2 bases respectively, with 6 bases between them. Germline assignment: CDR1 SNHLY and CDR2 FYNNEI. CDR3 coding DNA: TGTGCCAGCAGAGAATACACAGATACGCAGTATTTT. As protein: CASREYTDTQYF.

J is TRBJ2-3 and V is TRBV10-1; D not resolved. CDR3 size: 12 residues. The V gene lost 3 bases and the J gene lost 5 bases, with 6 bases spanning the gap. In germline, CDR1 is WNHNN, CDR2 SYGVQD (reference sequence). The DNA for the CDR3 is TGCGCCAGCAGTGACGGTCTAGATACGCAGTATTTT. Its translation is CASSDGLDTQYF.

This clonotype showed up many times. This CDR3 is CSARLNQETQYF. CDR3 bases: TGCAGTGCTAGATTAAATCAAGAGACCCAGTACTTC. This chain connects TRBV20-1 to TRBJ2-5; D is uncertain. The V gene's germline CDR1 is DFQATT and CDR2 SNEGSKA (reference sequence). Trimming shortened V by 2 bases and J by 2 bases, and 6 bases separated the two germline ends. The CDR3 totals 12 residues.

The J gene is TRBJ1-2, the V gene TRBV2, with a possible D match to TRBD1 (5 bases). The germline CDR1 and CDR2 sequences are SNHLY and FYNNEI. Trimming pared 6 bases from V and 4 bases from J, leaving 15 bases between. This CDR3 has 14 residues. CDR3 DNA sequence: TGTGCCAGCAGCTTGTCAGGGAGTATCTATGGCTACACCTTC. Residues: CASSLSGSIYGYTF. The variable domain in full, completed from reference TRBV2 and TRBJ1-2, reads EPEVTQTPSHQVTQMGQEVILRCVPISNHLYFYWYRQILGQKVEFLVSFYNNEISEKSEIFDDQFSVERPDGSNFTLKIRSTKLEDSAMYFCASSLSGSIYGYTFGSGTRLTVV.

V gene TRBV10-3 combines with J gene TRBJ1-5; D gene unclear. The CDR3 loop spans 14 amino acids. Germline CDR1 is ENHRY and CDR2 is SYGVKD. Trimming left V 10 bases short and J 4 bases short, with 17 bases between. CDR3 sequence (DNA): TGTGCCACCGAACGACCCTACCTTAATCAGCCCCAGCATTTT. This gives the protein CATERPYLNQPQHF.

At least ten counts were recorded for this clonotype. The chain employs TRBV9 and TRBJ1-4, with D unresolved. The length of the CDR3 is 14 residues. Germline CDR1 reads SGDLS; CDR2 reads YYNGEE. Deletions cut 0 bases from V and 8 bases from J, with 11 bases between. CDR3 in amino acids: CASSVDPSIEKLFF. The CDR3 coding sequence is TGTGCCAGCAGCGTAGACCCATCAATAGAAAAACTGTTTTTT. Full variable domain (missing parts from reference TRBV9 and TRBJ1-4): DSGVTQTPKHLITATGQRVTLRCSPRSGDLSVYWYQQSLDQGLQFLIQYYNGEERAKGNILERFSAQQFPDLHSELNLSSLELGDSALYFCASSVDPSIEKLFFGSGTQLSVL.

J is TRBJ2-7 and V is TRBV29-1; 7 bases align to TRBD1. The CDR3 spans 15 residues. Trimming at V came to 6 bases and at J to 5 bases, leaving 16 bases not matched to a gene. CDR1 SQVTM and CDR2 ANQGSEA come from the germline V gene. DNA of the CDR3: TGCAGCGTAGGCGACTTTACAGGGGCTGCGCACGAGCAGTACTTC. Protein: CSVGDFTGAAHEQYF.

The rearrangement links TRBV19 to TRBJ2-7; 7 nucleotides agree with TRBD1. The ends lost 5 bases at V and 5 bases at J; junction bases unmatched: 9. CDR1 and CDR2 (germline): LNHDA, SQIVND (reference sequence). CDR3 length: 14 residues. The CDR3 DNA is TGTGCCAGTAGTTCCGGGACAGCCACTGACGAGCAGTACTTC. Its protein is CASSSGTATDEQYF.

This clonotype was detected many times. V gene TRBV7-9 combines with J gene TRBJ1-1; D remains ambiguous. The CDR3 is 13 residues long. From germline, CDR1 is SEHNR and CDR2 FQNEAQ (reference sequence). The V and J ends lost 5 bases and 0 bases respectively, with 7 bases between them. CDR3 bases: TGTGCCAGCAGCGCCCAGATGAACACTGAAGCTTTCTTT. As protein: CASSAQMNTEAFF.

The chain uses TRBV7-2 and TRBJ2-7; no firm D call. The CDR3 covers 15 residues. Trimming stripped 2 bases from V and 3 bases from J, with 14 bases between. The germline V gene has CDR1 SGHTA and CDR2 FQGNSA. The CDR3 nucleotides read TGTGCCAGCAGCTTATTTGTCCTAACCCACTACGAGCAGTACTTC. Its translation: CASSLFVLTHYEQYF. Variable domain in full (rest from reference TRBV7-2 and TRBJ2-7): GAGVSQSPSNKVTEKGKDVELRCDPISGHTALYWYRQSLGQGLEFLIYFQGNSAPDKSGLPSDRFSAERTGGSVSTLTIQRTQQEDSAVYLCASSLFVLTHYEQYFGPGTRLTVT.

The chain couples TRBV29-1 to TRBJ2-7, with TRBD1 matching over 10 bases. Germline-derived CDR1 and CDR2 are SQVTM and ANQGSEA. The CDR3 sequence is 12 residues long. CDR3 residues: CSGGQGNHEQYF. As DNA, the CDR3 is TGCAGTGGGGGACAGGGGAACCACGAGCAGTACTTC.

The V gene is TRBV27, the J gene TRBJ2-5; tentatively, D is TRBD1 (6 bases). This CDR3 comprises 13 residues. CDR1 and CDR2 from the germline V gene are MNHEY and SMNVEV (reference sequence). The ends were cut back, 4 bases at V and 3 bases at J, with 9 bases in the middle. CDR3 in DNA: TGTGCCAGCAGTTGGGACACCGAAGAGACCCAGTACTTC. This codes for CASSWDTEETQYF.

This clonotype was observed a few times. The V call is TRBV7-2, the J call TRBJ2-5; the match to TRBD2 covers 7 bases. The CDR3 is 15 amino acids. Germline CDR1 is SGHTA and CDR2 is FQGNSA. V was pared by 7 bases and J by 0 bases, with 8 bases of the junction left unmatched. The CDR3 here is CASTATLADQETQYF. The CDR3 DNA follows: TGTGCCAGCACCGCGACCCTAGCGGACCAAGAGACCCAGTACTTC.

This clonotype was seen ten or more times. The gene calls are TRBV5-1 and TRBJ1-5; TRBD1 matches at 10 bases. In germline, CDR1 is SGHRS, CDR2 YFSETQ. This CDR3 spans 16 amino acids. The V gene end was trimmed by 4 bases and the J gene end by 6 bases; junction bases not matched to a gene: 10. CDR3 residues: CASSPGGQGIGQPQHF. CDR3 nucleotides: TGCGCCAGCAGCCCAGGGGGACAGGGGATCGGTCAGCCCCAGCATTTT.

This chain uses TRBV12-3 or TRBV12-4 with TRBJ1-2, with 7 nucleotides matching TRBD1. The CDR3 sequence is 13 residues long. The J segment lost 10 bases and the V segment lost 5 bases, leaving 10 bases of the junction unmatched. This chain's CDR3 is CASSQTGTGDYTF. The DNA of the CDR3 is TGTGCCAGCAGTCAGACAGGGACCGGCGACTACACCTTC.

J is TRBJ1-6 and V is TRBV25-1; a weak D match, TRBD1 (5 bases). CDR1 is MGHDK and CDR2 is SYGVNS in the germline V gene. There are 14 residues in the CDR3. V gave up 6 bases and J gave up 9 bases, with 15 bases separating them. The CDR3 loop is CASSLTDGSSPLHF. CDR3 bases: TGTGCCAGCAGCCTGACAGACGGAAGTTCACCCCTCCACTTT.